This TCR beta chain was captured in a study of control samples from healthy donors and cancer patients. The repertoire was sequenced with immunoSEQ multiplex PCR; TCRdb's copy has only in-frame clones and lacks some. Among approximately 86,000 clones listed, approximately 95% were seen once. V was trimmed by 7 bases and J by 3 bases, leaving 7 bases between them. The CDR3 length is 13 residues. CDR1 and CDR2 (germline): MGHDK, SYGVNS. This rearrangement joins TRBV25-1 to TRBJ1-6; D not certain. The material sequenced was blood. The sequence was collected from a woman between 25 and 40 years old in good health. CDR3 in amino acids: CASNANYNSPLHF. CDR3 sequence (DNA): TGTGCCAGCAACGCAAACTATAATTCACCCCTCCACTTT.